This TCR beta chain was identified in a study of Ad26.COV2.S vaccination and SARS-CoV-2 variants. Across the study: Enrollment placed the donor in the COV1001 Ad26.COV2.S trial arm.

Profiling relied on immunoSEQ multiplex PCR, and the TCRdb table lists in-frame clones only, not all of them. The data contain around 450,000 clones, 90% of them singletons. From germline, CDR1 is KGHDR and CDR2 SFDVKD. This CDR3 is 18 amino acids long. V was trimmed by 1 base and J by 4 bases, leaving 20 bases between them. Study-wide results and caveats: Substantial response breadth was reportedly seen for spike-specific CD8+ and CD4+ T cells after vaccination. Possible underestimation of total T cell responses by the TCR breadth and depth analyses was noted.

Treatment reported: around 19 received Ad26.COV2.S at low or high dose, single or two shots; roughly five received placebo; per-sample allocation not given. Repertoires come from day 63 after the first vaccine or placebo injection. With regard to this clone: Its antigen is undetermined.

Specimen: peripheral blood, collected in a trial of Ad26.COV2.S vaccine versus placebo. The clonotype originates from a person aged 18 to 65 who received the Ad26.COV2.S COVID-19 vaccine or a placebo. V is TRBV24-1 and J is TRBJ2-3, with D perhaps TRBD1 (6 bases). The CDR3: CATSDLMGQNSAPDTQYF. The CDR3 DNA is TGTGCCACCAGTGATTTAATGGGACAAAACTCTGCCCCAGATACGCAGTATTTT.